This T cell receptor beta chain was found in a study of OX40 agonist ivuxolimab in advanced cancers. Across the study: Prior anti-PD-1, anti-PD-L1 or anti-CTLA-4 therapy was allowed; roughly 40% had some.

V was shortened by 0 bases and J by 8 bases, with 19 bases between the two germline ends. The germline CDR1 and CDR2 sequences are LGHNA and YSLEER. This CDR3 spans 17 amino acids. Sequencing was performed with immunoSEQ multiplex PCR; in TCRdb, only in-frame clones are kept and a portion is missing. The table has under 50,000 clones, roughly 90% seen once. Study-level results: Some nonresponders also had low normalized T-cell clonal expansion.

This clone has only one observation. What it binds is not known. The sequenced sample was CD4+ or CD8+ T cells sorted from blood, obtained in a trial of the OX40 agonist ivuxolimab. The receptor was derived from an adult with an advanced solid tumor such as melanoma, head and neck, liver or kidney cancer. The chain links TRBV4-3 to TRBJ1-4; D possibly corresponds to TRBD1 (5 bases). CDR3 coding DNA: TGCGCCAGCAGCCAAGAAGTGGAGGGGCGGCTGGACGAAAAACTGTTTTTT. It translates to CASSQEVEGRLDEKLFF.